This T cell receptor (beta chain) was observed in a study of T cell repertoires in cytomegalovirus infection. Overall study context: TCR beta signatures that were public indicated CMV infection and matching HLA type.

Study-wide points: Cumulative public TCR beta family frequency identified CMV carriers with the relevant HLA.

A single record per CDR3 protein comes from TCRdb applying MiXCR to the reads. Among approximately 76,000 distinct CDR3 sequences listed, 3% to 4.5% were seen once. This clonotype has at least ten counts. Antigen: not known. From germline, CDR1 is SGHTA and CDR2 FQGNSA. The CDR3 has 14 residues. The V segment lost 6 bases and the J segment 3 bases; nucleotides outside the gene matches: 7. This sequence was found in a human donor in good health (CMV status not recorded). Some clones in this sample may be carry-over from other donors' samples. The chain couples TRBV7-2 to TRBJ1-1; 7 bases match TRBD1. Specimen: PBMCs. Here the CDR3 reads CASSLTGEDTEAFF. The CDR3 coding sequence is TGTGCCAGCAGTTTAACAGGGGAGGACACTGAAGCTTTCTTT.